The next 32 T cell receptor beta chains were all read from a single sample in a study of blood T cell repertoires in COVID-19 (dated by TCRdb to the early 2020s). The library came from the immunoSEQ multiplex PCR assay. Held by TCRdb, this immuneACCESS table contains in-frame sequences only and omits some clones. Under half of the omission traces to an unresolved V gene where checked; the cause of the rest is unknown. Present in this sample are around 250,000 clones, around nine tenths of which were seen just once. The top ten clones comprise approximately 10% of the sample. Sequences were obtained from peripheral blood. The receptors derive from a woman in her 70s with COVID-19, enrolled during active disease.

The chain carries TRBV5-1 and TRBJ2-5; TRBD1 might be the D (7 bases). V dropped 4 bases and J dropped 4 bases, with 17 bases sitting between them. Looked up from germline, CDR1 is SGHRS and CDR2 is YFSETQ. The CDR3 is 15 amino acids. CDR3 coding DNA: TGCGCCAGCAGCCCACGGACAGGAGGGGGAGAGACCCAGTACTTC. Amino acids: CASSPRTGGGETQYF.

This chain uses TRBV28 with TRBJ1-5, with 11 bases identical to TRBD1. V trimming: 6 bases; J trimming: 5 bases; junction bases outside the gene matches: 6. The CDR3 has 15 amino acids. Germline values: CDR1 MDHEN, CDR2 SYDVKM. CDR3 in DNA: TGTGCCAGCAGGGGCGGACAGGGGGCATATCAGCCCCAGCATTTT. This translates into CASRGGQGAYQPQHF.

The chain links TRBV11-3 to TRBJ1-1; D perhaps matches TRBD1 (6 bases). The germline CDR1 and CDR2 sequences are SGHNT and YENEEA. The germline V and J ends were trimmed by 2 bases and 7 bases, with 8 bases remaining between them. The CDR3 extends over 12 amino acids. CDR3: CASSLRGGEAFF. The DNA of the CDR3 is TGTGCCAGCAGCTTAAGAGGGGGTGAAGCTTTCTTT. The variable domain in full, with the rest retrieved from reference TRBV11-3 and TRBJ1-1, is EAGVVQSPRYKIIEKKQPVAFWCNPISGHNTLYWYLQNLGQGPELLIRYENEEAVDDSQLPKDRFSAERLKGVDSTLKIQPAELGDSAVYLCASSLRGGEAFFGQGTRLTVV.

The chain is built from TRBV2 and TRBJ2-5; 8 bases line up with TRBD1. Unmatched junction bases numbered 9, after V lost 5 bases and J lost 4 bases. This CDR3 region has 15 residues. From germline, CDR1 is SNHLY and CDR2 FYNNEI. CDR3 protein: CASSSFLTGGETQYF. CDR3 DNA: TGTGCCAGCAGTTCCTTCTTAACAGGGGGAGAGACCCAGTACTTC.

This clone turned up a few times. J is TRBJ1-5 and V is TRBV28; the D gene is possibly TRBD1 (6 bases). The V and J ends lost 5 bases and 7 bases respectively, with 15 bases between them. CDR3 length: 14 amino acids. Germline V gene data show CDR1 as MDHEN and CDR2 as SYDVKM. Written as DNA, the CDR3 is TGTGCCAGCAGTGATTTCAGGGGCGGACAGCCCCAGCATTTT. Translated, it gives CASSDFRGGQPQHF.

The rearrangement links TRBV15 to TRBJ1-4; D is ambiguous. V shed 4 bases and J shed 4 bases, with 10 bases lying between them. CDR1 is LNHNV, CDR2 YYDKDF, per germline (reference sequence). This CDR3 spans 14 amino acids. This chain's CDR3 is CATSIGRLNEKLFF. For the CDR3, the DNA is TGTGCCACCAGCATAGGGAGACTTAATGAAAAACTGTTTTTT.

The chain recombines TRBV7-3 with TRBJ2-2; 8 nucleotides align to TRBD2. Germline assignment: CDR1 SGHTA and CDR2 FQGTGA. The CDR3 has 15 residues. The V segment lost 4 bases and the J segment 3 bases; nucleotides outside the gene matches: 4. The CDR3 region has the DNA TGTGCCAGCAGCTCGGGACTAGGATACACCGGGGAGCTGTTTTTT. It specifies CASSSGLGYTGELFF.

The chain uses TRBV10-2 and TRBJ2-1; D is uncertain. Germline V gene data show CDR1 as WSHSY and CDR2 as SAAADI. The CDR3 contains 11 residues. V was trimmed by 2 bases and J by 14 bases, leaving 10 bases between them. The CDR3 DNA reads TGCGCCAGCAGTGAGGAAGCGATAAAGTTCTTC. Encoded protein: CASSEEAIKFF.

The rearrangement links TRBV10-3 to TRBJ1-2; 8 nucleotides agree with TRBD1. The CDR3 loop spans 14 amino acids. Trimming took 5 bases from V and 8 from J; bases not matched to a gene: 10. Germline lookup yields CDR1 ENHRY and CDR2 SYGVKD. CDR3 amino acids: CAISTGQGTAGYTF. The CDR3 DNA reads TGTGCCATCAGTACAGGACAGGGCACGGCGGGCTACACCTTC.

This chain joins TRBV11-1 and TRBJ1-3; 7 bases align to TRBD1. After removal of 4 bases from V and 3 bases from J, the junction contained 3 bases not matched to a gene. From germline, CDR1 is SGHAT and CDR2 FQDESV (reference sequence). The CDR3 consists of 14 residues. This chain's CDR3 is CASSSGQYGNTIYF. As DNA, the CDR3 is TGTGCCAGCAGCTCGGGACAGTATGGAAACACCATATATTTT. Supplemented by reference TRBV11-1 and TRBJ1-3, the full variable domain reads EAEVAQSPRYKITEKSQAVAFWCDPISGHATLYWYRQILGQGPELLVQFQDESVVDDSQLPKDRFSAERLKGVDSTLKIQPAELGDSAMYLCASSSGQYGNTIYFGEGSWLTVV.

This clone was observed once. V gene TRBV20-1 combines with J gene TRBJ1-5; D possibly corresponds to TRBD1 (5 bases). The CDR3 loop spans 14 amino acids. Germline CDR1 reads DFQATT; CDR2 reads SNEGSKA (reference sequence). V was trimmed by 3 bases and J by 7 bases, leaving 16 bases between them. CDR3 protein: CSASSGTSGQPQHF. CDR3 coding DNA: TGCAGTGCTAGTAGCGGGACCTCAGGGCAGCCCCAGCATTTT.

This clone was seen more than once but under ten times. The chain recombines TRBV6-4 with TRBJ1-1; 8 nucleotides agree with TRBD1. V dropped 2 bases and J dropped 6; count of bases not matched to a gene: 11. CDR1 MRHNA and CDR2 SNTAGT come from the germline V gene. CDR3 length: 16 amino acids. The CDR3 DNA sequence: TGTGCCAGCAGTGACAGCCTCACAGGGGGTAGCGCTGAAGCTTTCTTT. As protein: CASSDSLTGGSAEAFF.

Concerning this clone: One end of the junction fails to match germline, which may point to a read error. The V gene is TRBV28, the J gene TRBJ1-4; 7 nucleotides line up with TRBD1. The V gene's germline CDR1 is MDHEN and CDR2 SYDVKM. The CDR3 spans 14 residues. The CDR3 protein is CATSFGGGREKLFF. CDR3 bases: TGTGCCACCAGTTTCGGAGGGGGCCGAGAAAAACTGTTTTTT.

The CDR3 DNA is TGCGCCAGCAGCTTCGAGGGTGACGCTGGCTACACCTTC. Translated: CASSFEGDAGYTF. This chain connects TRBV5-1 to TRBJ1-2; D is uncertain. Deletions cut 2 bases from V and 7 bases from J, with 12 bases between. Germline V gene sequence: CDR1 SGHRS, CDR2 YFSETQ. The CDR3 runs 13 residues.

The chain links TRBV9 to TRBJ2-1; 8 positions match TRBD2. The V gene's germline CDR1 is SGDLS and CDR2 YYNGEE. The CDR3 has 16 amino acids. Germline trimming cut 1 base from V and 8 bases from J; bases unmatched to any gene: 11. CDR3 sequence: CASSVFREGVWDEQFF. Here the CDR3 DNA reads TGTGCCAGCAGCGTATTCCGGGAGGGCGTATGGGATGAGCAGTTCTTC.

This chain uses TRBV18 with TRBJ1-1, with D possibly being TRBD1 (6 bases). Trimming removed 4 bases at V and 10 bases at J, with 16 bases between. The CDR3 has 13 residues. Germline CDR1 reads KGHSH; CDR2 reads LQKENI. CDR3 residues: CASSLERTRGAFF. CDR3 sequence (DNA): TGTGCCAGCTCACTCGAACGGACCAGGGGAGCTTTCTTT.

The CDR3 region has the DNA TGTGCCAGCAGTCCCTGGACTTCAACGTCTAACGGCTACACCTTC. This gives the protein CASSPWTSTSNGYTF. The chain combines TRBV6-5 with TRBJ1-2; D is undetermined. CDR3 length equals 15 residues. Germline V gives CDR1 MNHEY, CDR2 SVGAGI. With 5 bases removed from V and 8 bases from J, the gap between germline ends came to 21 bases.

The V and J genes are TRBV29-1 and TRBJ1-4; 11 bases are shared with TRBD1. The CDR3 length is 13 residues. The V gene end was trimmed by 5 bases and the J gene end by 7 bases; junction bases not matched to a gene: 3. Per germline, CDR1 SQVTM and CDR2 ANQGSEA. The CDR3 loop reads CSVHGTGGEKLFF. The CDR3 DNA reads TGCAGCGTTCATGGGACAGGGGGTGAAAAACTGTTTTTT.

The CDR3 nucleotides are TGTGCCAGCAAAGAGACAGGGGTGAACACTGAAGCTTTCTTT. Protein product: CASKETGVNTEAFF. The gene calls are TRBV2 and TRBJ1-1; 8 bases are a match to TRBD1. V trimming: 7 bases; J trimming: 0 bases; junction bases outside the gene matches: 4. Germline loops: CDR1 SNHLY, CDR2 FYNNEI. The length of the CDR3 is 14 residues.

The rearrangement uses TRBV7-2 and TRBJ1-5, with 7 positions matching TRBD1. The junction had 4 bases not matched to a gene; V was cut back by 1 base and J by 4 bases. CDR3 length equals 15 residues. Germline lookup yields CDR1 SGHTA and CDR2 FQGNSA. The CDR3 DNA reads TGTGCCAGCAGCTTAGGGTTCAGGGGGAATCAGCCCCAGCATTTT. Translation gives CASSLGFRGNQPQHF. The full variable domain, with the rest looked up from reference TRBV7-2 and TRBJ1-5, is GAGVSQSPSNKVTEKGKDVELRCDPISGHTALYWYRQSLGQGLEFLIYFQGNSAPDKSGLPSDRFSAERTGGSVSTLTIQRTQQEDSAVYLCASSLGFRGNQPQHFGDGTRLSIL.

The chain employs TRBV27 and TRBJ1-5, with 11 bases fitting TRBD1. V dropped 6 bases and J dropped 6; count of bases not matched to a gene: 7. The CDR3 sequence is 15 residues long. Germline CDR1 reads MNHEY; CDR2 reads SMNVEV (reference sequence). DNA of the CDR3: TGTGCCAGCAGACCGGACAGGGGGCTAGGTCAGCCCCAGCATTTT. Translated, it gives CASRPDRGLGQPQHF.

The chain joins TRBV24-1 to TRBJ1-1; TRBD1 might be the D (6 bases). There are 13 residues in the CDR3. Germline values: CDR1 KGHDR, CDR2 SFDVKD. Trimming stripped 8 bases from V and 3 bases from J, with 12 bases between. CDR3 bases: TGTGCCACCATGGGGGCTCAGGACACTGAAGCTTTCTTT. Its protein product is CATMGAQDTEAFF.

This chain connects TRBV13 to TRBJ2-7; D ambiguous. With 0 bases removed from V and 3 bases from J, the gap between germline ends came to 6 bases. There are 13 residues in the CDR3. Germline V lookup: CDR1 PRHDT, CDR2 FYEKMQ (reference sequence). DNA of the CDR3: TGTGCCAGCAGCTTAGGGGGCGTCTACGAGCAGTACTTC. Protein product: CASSLGGVYEQYF.

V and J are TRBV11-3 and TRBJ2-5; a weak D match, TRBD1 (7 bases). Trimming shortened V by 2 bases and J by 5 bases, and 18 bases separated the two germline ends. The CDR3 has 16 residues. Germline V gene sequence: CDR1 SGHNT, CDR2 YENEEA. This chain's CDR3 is CASSLLSGGLGETQYF. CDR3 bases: TGTGCCAGCAGCTTACTTTCAGGGGGACTGGGTGAGACCCAGTACTTC.

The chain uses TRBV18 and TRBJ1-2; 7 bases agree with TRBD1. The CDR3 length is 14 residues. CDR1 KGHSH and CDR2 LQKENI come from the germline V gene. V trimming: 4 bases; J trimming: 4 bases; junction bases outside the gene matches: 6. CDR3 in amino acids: CASSLGQQVYGYTF. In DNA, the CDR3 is TGTGCCAGCTCACTGGGACAGCAGGTCTATGGCTACACCTTC. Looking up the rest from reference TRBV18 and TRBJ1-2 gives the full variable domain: NAGVMQNPRHLVRRRGQEARLRCSPMKGHSHVYWYRQLPEEGLKFMVYLQKENIIDESGMPKERFSAEFPKEGPSILRIQQVVRGDSAAYFCASSLGQQVYGYTFGSGTRLTVV.

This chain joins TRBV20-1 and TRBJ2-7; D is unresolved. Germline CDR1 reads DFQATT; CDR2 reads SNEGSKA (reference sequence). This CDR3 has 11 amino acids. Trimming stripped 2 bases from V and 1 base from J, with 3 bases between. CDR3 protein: CSARQSYEQYF. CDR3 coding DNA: TGCAGTGCTAGACAGTCCTACGAGCAGTACTTC.

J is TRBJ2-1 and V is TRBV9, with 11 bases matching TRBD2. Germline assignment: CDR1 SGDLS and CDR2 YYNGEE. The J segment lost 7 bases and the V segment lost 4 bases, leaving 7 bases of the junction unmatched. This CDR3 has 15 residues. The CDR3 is CASSPRTSGQNEQFF. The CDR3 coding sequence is TGTGCCAGCAGCCCGAGGACTAGCGGGCAGAATGAGCAGTTCTTC.

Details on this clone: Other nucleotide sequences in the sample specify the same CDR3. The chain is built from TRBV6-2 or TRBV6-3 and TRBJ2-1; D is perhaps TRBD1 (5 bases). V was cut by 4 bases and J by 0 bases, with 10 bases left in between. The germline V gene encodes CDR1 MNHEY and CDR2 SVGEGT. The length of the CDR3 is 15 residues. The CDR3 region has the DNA TGTGCCAGCAGTTCTGACAGAAGCTCCTACAATGAGCAGTTCTTC. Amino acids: CASSSDRSSYNEQFF.

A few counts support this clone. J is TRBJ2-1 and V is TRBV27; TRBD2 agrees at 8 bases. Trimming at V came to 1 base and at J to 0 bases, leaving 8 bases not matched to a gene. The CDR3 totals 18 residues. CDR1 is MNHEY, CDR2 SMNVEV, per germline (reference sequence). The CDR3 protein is CASSLLRGTSGSYNEQFF. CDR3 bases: TGTGCCAGCAGTTTATTAAGGGGTACTAGCGGCTCCTACAATGAGCAGTTCTTC.

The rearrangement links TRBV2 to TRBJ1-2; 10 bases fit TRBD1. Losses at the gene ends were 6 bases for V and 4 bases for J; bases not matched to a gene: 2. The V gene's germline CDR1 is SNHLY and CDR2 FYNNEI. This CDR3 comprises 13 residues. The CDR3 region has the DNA TGTGCCAGCAGGACAGGGGGCGCCTATGGCTACACCTTC. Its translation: CASRTGGAYGYTF.

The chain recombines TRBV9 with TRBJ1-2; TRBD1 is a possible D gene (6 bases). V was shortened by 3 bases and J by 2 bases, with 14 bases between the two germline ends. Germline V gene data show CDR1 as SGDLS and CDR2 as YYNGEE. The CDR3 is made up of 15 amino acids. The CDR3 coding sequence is TGTGCCAGCAGCGCCGCGGGGGCCTCCAACTATGGCTACACCTTC. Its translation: CASSAAGASNYGYTF.

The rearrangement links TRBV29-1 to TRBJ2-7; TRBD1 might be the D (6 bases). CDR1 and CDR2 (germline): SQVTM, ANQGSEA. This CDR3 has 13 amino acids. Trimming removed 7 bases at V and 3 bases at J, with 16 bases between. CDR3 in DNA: TGCAGCGCCGAACAGGGAAAAGGCTACGAGCAGTACTTC. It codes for CSAEQGKGYEQYF.